The clone carrying this T cell receptor beta chain was recorded many times. Its antigen is currently unknown. Its ends do not fully match the called genes, so a read error is possible. Prior to thyroid surgery, none of the patients had received any treatment. This specimen belongs to a study of metastatic and nonmetastatic thyroid tumors. Across the study: Where malignant and benign thyroid patients were concerned, repertoires were compared across blood and tumor or nodule tissue.

Study-wide points: Relative to benign nodules, malignant thyroid tumors were reportedly characterized by significantly elevated TCR beta diversity in blood and tumor.

The germline gives CDR1 MGHDK, CDR2 SYGVNS. The CDR3 runs 13 residues. TCRdb re-analyzed the PCR reads using MiXCR. This table holds some 28,000 clones, about 16% found once. The source of this sequence is a female donor with papillary thyroid cancer or a benign thyroid nodule (not recorded which). Some clones in this sample may be carry-over from other donors' samples. V and J are TRBV25-1 and TRBJ2-5; no clear D gene. Sequences were obtained from blood. CDR3 sequence reads: CASSDSSGEAQYF. The CDR3 DNA follows: TGTGCCAGCAGTGATTCCAGTGGAGAGGCCCAGTACTTC.